This note documents a single T cell receptor (beta chain) sequence. In the study's own analysis: Amplification with reference gene primers provided the estimates of nucleated cell counts. TCRdb's table, derived via immunoSEQ multiplex PCR, lists solely in-frame clones and lacks some. The D gene and trimming were derived from the DNA, and the V and J assignments and clone size from that table. The sample holds 240,000 or so clones; approximately 85% are singletons and the top ten take roughly 2%. In terms of age and location, participants ranged from roughly 18 to 90 years and lived in about 25 US areas. Recovery among Cohort 3 donors was established by two negative PCRs, clearance, or symptom resolution. The data were taken from a study of blood T cell repertoires in COVID-19. Study-level background: The analysed material was cDNA or gDNA that came from T cells, B-cell-depleted T cells, or PBMCs.

Sequencing was performed on PBMCs or T cells enriched from blood (not recorded which). The receptor comes from a woman in her forties or fifties who had recovered from COVID-19.

CDR3 nucleotide sequence: TGTGCCAGCAGCTTTAACTACCATGGCTACACCTTC. Translating gives CASSFNYHGYTF. This rearrangement joins TRBV5-4 to TRBJ1-2, with D unclear. The CDR3 consists of 12 residues. V gave up 2 bases and J gave up 6 bases, with 8 bases separating them. The V gene's germline CDR1 is SGHNT and CDR2 YYREEE (reference sequence).